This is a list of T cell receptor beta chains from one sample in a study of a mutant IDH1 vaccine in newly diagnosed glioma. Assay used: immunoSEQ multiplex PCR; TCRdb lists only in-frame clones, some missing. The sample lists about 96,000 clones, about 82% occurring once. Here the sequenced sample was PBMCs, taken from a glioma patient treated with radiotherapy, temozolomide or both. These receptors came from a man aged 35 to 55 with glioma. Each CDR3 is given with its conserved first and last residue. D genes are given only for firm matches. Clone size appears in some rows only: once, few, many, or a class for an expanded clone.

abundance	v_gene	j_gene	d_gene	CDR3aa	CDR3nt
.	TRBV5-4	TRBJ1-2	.	CASSLDSYYGYTF	TGTGCCAGCAGCTTGGACAGCTACTATGGCTACACCTTC
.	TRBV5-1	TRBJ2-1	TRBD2	CASSAHSSGGIYNEQFF	TGCGCCAGCAGCGCCCATTCTAGCGGGGGGATTTACAATGAGCAGTTCTTC
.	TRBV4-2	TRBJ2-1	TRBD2	CASSQSPGPGGNEQFF	TGTGCCAGCAGCCAATCACCGGGACCCGGGGGGAATGAGCAGTTCTTC
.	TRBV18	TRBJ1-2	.	CASSRGQVANYGYTF	TGTGCCAGCTCACGAGGCCAGGTGGCCAACTATGGCTACACCTTC
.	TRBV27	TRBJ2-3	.	CASSSLASTDTQYF	TGTGCCAGCAGTTCCCTAGCGAGCACAGATACGCAGTATTTT
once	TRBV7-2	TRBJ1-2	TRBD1	CASRLTGGKGYTF	TGTGCCAGCAGATTGACAGGGGGAAAAGGCTACACCTTC
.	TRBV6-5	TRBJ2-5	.	CASSYSGSVGGETQYF	TGTGCCAGCAGTTACTCGGGAAGCGTTGGGGGGGAGACCCAGTACTTC
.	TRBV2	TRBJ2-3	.	CASSPRTGTDTQYF	TGTGCCAGCAGTCCCCGGACTGGCACAGATACGCAGTATTTT
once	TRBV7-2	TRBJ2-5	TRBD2	CASSLAGRGQETQYF	TGTGCCAGCAGCTTAGCCGGGAGGGGTCAGGAGACCCAGTACTTC
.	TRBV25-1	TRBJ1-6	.	CASRLGPRNSPLHF	TGTGCCAGCAGGCTTGGGCCCCGCAATTCACCCCTCCACTTT
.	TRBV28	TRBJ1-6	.	CASSLTLQDNSPLHF	TGTGCCAGCAGTTTAACCCTCCAGGACAATTCACCCCTCCACTTT
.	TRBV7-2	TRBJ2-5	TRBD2	CASSTQRGGRETQYF	TGTGCCAGCAGCACCCAGCGGGGGGGTAGGGAGACCCAGTACTTC
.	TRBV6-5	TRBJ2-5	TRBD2	CASSLPGLGETQYF	TGTGCCAGCAGTTTGCCGGGACTAGGAGAGACCCAGTACTTC
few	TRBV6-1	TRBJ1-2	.	CASSESDSGFDGYTF	TGTGCCAGCAGTGAATCGGACAGTGGGTTTGATGGCTACACCTTC
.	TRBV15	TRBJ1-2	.	CATGTLGVSYGYTF	TGTGCCACCGGGACACTCGGGGTCTCATATGGCTACACCTTC
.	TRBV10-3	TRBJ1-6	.	CATGLLSSYNSPLHF	TGTGCCACCGGACTCCTAAGCTCCTATAATTCACCCCTCCACTTT
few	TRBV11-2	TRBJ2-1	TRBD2	CASSLDLAGGTQFF	TGTGCCAGCAGCTTAGATCTAGCGGGGGGGACGCAGTTCTTC
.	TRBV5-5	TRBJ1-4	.	CASSLGLGTGEKLFF	TGTGCCAGCAGCTTGGGGCTAGGGACGGGAGAAAAACTGTTTTTT
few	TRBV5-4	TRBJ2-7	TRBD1	CASSFPDRGLYEQYF	TGTGCCAGCAGCTTTCCCGACAGGGGGCTTTACGAGCAGTACTTC
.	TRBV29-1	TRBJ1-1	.	CSVERSDHTEAFF	TGCAGCGTTGAACGGAGCGACCACACTGAAGCTTTCTTT
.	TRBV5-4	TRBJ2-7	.	CASSQLDSYEQYF	TGTGCCAGCAGCCAACTGGACAGCTACGAGCAGTACTTC
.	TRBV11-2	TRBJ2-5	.	CASSLGDSLGETQYF	TGTGCCAGCAGCTTGGGGGACTCGCTGGGGGAGACCCAGTACTTC
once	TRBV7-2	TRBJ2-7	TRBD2	CASSLVPGLSYEQYF	TGTGCCAGCAGCTTAGTTCCGGGACTATCCTACGAGCAGTACTTC
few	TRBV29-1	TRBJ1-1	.	CSAPGPDGTEAFF	TGCAGCGCCCCGGGTCCGGATGGCACTGAAGCTTTCTTT
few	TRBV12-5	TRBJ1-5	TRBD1	CASGQGAYQPQHF	TGTGCTAGTGGACAGGGGGCGTACCAGCCCCAGCATTTT
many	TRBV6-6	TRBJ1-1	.	CASLAGRKTNTEAFF	TGTGCCAGTTTAGCTGGACGAAAGACGAACACTGAAGCTTTCTTT
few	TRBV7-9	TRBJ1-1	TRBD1	CASSPDRGEGYEAFF	TGTGCCAGCAGCCCTGACAGGGGCGAGGGTTATGAAGCTTTCTTT
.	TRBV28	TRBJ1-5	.	CASSLVSGLDNQPQHF	TGTGCCAGCAGTTTAGTGTCAGGGTTAGACAATCAGCCCCAGCATTTT
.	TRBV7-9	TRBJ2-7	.	CASSLGAGSRQYF	TGTGCCAGCAGCTTAGGGGCAGGGAGCCGGCAGTACTTC
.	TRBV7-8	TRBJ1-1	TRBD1	CASSRTGNTEAFF	TGTGCCAGCAGCCGGACAGGGAACACTGAAGCTTTCTTT
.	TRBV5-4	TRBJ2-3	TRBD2	CASSPGGSTDTQYF	TGTGCCAGCAGCCCCGGGGGGAGCACAGATACGCAGTATTTT
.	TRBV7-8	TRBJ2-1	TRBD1	CASSLGGQPHEQFF	TGTGCCAGCAGCTTAGGGGGACAGCCCCATGAGCAGTTCTTC
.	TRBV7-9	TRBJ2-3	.	CASSLRQEASTDTQYF	TGTGCCAGCAGCCTCCGACAGGAGGCTAGCACAGATACGCAGTATTTT
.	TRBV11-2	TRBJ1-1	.	CASSPPPEAFF	TGTGCCAGCAGCCCCCCCCCTGAAGCTTTCTTT
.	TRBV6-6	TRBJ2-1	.	CASSWGRLRFNEQFF	TGTGCCAGCAGTTGGGGACGGCTTCGTTTCAATGAGCAGTTCTTC
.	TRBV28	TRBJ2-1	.	CASSLPYYNEQFF	TGTGCCAGCAGTTTACCCTACTACAATGAGCAGTTCTTC
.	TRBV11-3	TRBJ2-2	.	CASSQGAGELFF	TGTGCCAGCAGCCAAGGGGCCGGGGAGCTGTTTTTT
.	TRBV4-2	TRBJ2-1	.	CASSRLAQGTNEQFF	TGTGCCAGCAGCCGCCTCGCCCAGGGGACAAATGAGCAGTTCTTC
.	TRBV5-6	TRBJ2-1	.	CAEGGLGDYNEQFF	TGTGCCGAAGGCGGTTTGGGGGACTACAATGAGCAGTTCTTC
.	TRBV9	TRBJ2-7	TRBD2	CASSVGVTSEKIYEQYF	TGTGCCAGCAGCGTAGGGGTCACTAGCGAGAAGATCTACGAGCAGTACTTC
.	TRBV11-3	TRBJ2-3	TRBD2	CASSSIDRLAGGRTDTQYF	TGTGCCAGCAGCTCCATAGACCGACTAGCGGGGGGACGCACAGATACGCAGTATTTT
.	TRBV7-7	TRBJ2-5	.	CASSLDRTGRETQYF	TGTGCTAGCAGCTTAGATCGAACAGGGAGGGAGACCCAGTACTTC
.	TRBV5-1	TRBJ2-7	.	CASSVTGRGDEQYF	TGCGCCAGCAGCGTGACAGGCCGGGGGGACGAGCAGTACTTC
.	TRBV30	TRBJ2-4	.	CAWSVLYQPAKNIQYF	TGTGCCTGGAGTGTACTGTACCAACCGGCCAAAAACATTCAGTACTTC
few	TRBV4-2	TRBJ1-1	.	CASSQGLGDGTEAFF	TGTGCCAGCAGCCAAGGTCTAGGGGATGGAACTGAAGCTTTCTTT
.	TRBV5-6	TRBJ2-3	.	CASSPDGDYTDTQYF	TGTGCCAGCAGCCCGGACGGGGATTACACAGATACGCAGTATTTT
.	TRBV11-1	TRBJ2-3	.	CASSLLGARGTDTQYF	TGTGCCAGCAGCTTATTGGGGGCGAGAGGCACAGATACGCAGTATTTT
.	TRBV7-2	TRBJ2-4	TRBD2	CASSWEGNIQYF	TGTGCCAGCAGCTGGGAGGGAAACATTCAGTACTTC
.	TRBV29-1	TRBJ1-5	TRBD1	CSVATGLSQPQHF	TGCAGCGTTGCGACAGGGTTGAGTCAGCCCCAGCATTTT
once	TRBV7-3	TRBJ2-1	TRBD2	CASSKGLAGVDEQFF	TGTGCCAGCAGCAAAGGACTAGCGGGGGTCGATGAGCAGTTCTTC
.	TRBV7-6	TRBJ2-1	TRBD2	CASSLDTSGSSLDEQFF	TGTGCCAGCAGCTTAGATACTAGCGGGAGCTCTCTCGATGAGCAGTTCTTC
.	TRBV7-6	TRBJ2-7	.	CASNPSGGSYEQYF	TGTGCCAGCAATCCTTCGGGCGGCTCCTACGAGCAGTACTTC
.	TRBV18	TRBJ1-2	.	CASSPGVAGYDYGYTF	TGTGCCAGCTCACCAGGCGTGGCTGGCTACGACTATGGCTACACCTTC
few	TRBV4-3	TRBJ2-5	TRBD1	CASSQGTGGQETQYF	TGCGCCAGCAGCCAAGGGACAGGGGGACAAGAGACCCAGTACTTC